This section outlines one TCR beta chain sequence together with its context. V trimming: 5 bases; J trimming: 8 bases; junction bases outside the gene matches: 6. The germline gives CDR1 LGHDT, CDR2 YNNKEL (reference sequence). CDR3 size: 13 residues. This specimen belongs to a study of blood T cell repertoires in COVID-19. Across the study: The United States, Italy and Spain provided the acute and convalescent COVID-19 samples.

As originally analysed: The authors estimated nucleated cell counts from reference gene primer amplification. Produced via immunoSEQ multiplex PCR; TCRdb's table is partial and in-frame only. V, J and clone size reflect that table, while D and trimming were determined from the DNA. The sample gives approximately 240,000 clones, 79% of which show up once; 4% to 4.5% is in the top ten. The chain has TRBV3-1 (or the pseudogene TRBV3-2) and TRBJ1-2; 9 nucleotides match TRBD1. This TCR was recovered from a woman aged 40 to 50 with active or convalescent COVID-19. What was sequenced was peripheral blood. Written as DNA, the CDR3 is TGTGCCAGCAGCATTACAGGGGGCGAAGGCTACACCTTC. This encodes CASSITGGEGYTF.